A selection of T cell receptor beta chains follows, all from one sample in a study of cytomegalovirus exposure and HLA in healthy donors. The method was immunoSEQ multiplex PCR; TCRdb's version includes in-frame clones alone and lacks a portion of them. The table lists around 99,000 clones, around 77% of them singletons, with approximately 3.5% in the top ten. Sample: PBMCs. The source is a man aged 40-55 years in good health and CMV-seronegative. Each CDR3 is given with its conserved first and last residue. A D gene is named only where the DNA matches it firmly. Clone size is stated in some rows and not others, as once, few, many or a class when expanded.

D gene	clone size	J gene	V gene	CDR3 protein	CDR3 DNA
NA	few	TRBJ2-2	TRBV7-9	CASSLGFLSTGELFF	TGTGCCAGCAGCTTAGGATTTCTAAGCACCGGGGAGCTGTTTTTT
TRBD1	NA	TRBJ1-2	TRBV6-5	CASSYTATGDGYTF	TGTGCCAGCAGTTACACCGCGACAGGGGATGGCTACACCTTC
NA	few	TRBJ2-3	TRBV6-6	CASSYSLFTDTQYF	TGTGCCAGCAGTTACTCTCTATTCACAGATACGCAGTATTTT
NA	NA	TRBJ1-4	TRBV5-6	CASSSLRGNFNEKLFF	TGTGCCAGCAGCTCCCTCCGGGGAAACTTCAATGAAAAACTGTTTTTT
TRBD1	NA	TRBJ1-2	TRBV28	CASGTEGYTF	TGTGCCAGCGGGACAGAGGGCTACACCTTC
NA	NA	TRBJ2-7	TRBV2	CASSVQGGDYEQYF	TGTGCCAGCAGTGTACAGGGGGGGGACTACGAGCAGTACTTC
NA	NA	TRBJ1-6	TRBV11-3	CASSAYRDSPLHF	TGTGCCAGCAGCGCATACAGGGATTCACCCCTCCACTTT
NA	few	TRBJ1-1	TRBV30	CAWSNGAGDTEAFF	TGTGCCTGGAGTAACGGGGCGGGAGACACTGAAGCTTTCTTT
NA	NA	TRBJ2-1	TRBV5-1	CASSLVGDNEQFF	TGCGCCAGCAGCTTGGTAGGGGACAATGAGCAGTTCTTC
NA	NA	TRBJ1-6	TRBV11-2	CASSGPALGANSPLHF	TGTGCCAGCAGCGGTCCCGCTCTGGGGGCAAATTCACCCCTCCACTTT
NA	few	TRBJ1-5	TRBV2	CASSAGRSGQPQHF	TGTGCCAGCAGTGCGGGCAGGTCGGGACAGCCCCAGCATTTT
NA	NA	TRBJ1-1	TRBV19	CASSPASGTEAFF	TGTGCCAGTAGTCCAGCCTCGGGGACTGAAGCTTTCTTT
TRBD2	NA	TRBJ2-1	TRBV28	CASSFAGEDNEQFF	TGTGCCAGCAGTTTCGCGGGAGAGGATAATGAGCAGTTCTTC
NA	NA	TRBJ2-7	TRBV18	CASSQTGQEQYF	TGTGCCAGCTCACAAACAGGGCAAGAGCAGTACTTC
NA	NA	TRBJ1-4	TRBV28	CASSLGLKEKLFF	TGTGCCAGCAGTTTAGGACTGAAAGAAAAACTGTTTTTT
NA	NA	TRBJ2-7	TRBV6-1	CASSEARRRTGTYEQYF	TGTGCCAGCAGTGAAGCGCGCCGAAGGACGGGGACCTACGAGCAGTACTTC
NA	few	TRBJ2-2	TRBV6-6	CASSPGEAGELFF	TGTGCCAGCAGTCCAGGGGAAGCCGGGGAGCTGTTTTTT